Below are 21 T cell receptor beta chains sequenced from a single sample in a study of CD8+CD57+ T cells in acquired aplastic anemia. According to the study, genomic DNA was the template for TCR beta VDJ and CDR3 profiling. Using its own MiXCR run on the reads, TCRdb lists one record per CDR3 protein. This table holds fewer than 200,000 distinct CDR3 sequences, roughly 40% found once. Sample: sorted CD4+, CD8+, or CD8+CD57+ T cells (not recorded which) from PBMCs. The receptors were sampled from a human donor in good health.

The sample holds many counts of this clonotype. This rearrangement joins TRBV4-1 to TRBJ2-1, with 9 positions matching TRBD2. This CDR3 has 15 amino acids. CDR1 and CDR2 from the germline V gene are MGHRA and YSYEKL. With 6 bases clipped from V and 3 bases from J, the junction kept 6 bases outside the gene matches. The CDR3 nucleotides read TGCGCCAGCAGTCCAGCGGGAGGTAACTACAATGAGCAGTTCTTC. The encoded protein is CASSPAGGNYNEQFF.

At least ten counts were recorded for this clonotype. The chain uses TRBV5-1 and TRBJ1-4, with 10 bases that match TRBD1. Germline-derived CDR1 and CDR2 are SGHRS and YFSETQ. CDR3 size: 15 residues. V was pared by 3 bases and J by 7 bases, with 6 bases of the junction left unmatched. The CDR3 nucleotides read TGCGCCAGCAGCTCGTCGACAGGGGGCCGTGAAAAACTGTTTTTT. This sequence encodes CASSSSTGGREKLFF.

This clonotype has just a few counts. The chain employs TRBV12-5 and TRBJ2-3, with D possibly being TRBD1 or TRBD2 (5 bases each). The CDR3 has 14 amino acids. The V gene lost 9 bases and the J gene lost 4 bases, with 17 bases spanning the gap. Germline CDR1 is LGHNT and CDR2 is FRNRAP. The CDR3 region has the DNA TGTGCTAGCCGGGGCATCCGTGGGGCAGATACGCAGTATTTT. Translation gives CASRGIRGADTQYF.

This clonotype was counted between two and nine times. The rearrangement links TRBV7-2 to TRBJ2-7; TRBD2 might be the D (5 bases). Germline V gene lookup returns CDR1 SGHTA and CDR2 FQGNSA. This CDR3 contains 12 residues. V was shortened by 5 bases and J by 7 bases, with 12 bases between the two germline ends. The CDR3 DNA reads TGTGCCAGCAGCCATACAACGGGAGAGCAGTACTTC. It specifies CASSHTTGEQYF.

The gene calls are TRBV5-1 and TRBJ1-2; unclear D gene. V was clipped by 0 bases and J by 6 bases, with 12 bases between them. This CDR3 is built from 14 residues. Per the germline V gene, CDR1 is SGHRS and CDR2 is YFSETQ. The CDR3 DNA sequence: TGCGCCAGCAGCTTGGAAGGTGACTGGGATGGCTACACCTTC. Amino acids: CASSLEGDWDGYTF.

The chain recombines TRBV10-3 with TRBJ1-1; D not certain. Trimming removed 4 bases from V and 5 bases from J, with 20 bases in between. This CDR3 spans 16 amino acids. Germline values: CDR1 ENHRY, CDR2 SYGVKD. The DNA of the CDR3 is TGTGCCATCAGTGCGCGTCCCGGGCTGGAGAGAACTGAAGCTTTCTTT. Protein product: CAISARPGLERTEAFF.

This clonotype has at least ten counts. For the CDR3, the DNA is TGCGCCAGCAGCTTCGGACGACCCGAGAGGGAGGAGCAGTACTTC. It specifies CASSFGRPEREEQYF. The V and J genes are TRBV5-1 and TRBJ2-7; weak D call: TRBD2 (5 bases). From germline, CDR1 is SGHRS and CDR2 YFSETQ. The length of the CDR3 is 15 residues. Trimming stripped 2 bases from V and 7 bases from J, with 19 bases between.

In this sample, this clonotype turned up many times. The chain employs TRBV2 and TRBJ1-1, with 9 bases fitting TRBD1. The V segment lost 2 bases and the J segment 1 base; nucleotides outside the gene matches: 2. Germline CDR1 reads SNHLY; CDR2 reads FYNNEI. The CDR3 has 15 residues. The CDR3 coding sequence is TGTGCCAGCAGTGAACTGACAGGGGGGAACACTGAAGCTTTCTTT. Protein sequence: CASSELTGGNTEAFF.

This clonotype was found a few times. The chain has TRBV20-1 and TRBJ1-1; D unresolved. The CDR3 length is 13 residues. The V and J ends lost 5 bases and 0 bases respectively, with 10 bases between them. Germline V gene sequence: CDR1 DFQATT, CDR2 SNEGSKA (reference sequence). Here the CDR3 reads CSAGRLMNTEAFF. CDR3 DNA sequence: TGCAGTGCTGGTCGGCTAATGAACACTGAAGCTTTCTTT.

This clonotype was found many times. At one boundary the junction diverges from the germline segment, which might be a read error. The chain carries TRBV5-1 and TRBJ2-7; 11 nucleotides agree with TRBD1. The CDR3 contains 15 residues. The V gene's germline CDR1 is SGHRS and CDR2 YFSETQ. CDR3 sequence (DNA): TGCGCCAGCAGCGGTGGGACAGGGGGAGAGTACGGGCAGTACTTC. It yields the protein CASSGGTGGEYGQYF.

V gene TRBV7-9 combines with J gene TRBJ1-2; 7 nucleotides agree with TRBD1. Germline CDR1 SEHNR, CDR2 FQNEAQ (reference sequence). The CDR3 loop spans 15 amino acids. Trimming took 5 bases from V and 0 from J; bases not matched to a gene: 6. The CDR3 is CASSRTGITNYGYTF. CDR3 nucleotides: TGTGCCAGCAGCCGGACAGGAATAACTAACTATGGCTACACCTTC. Full variable domain (outside the CDR3, taken from reference TRBV7-9 and TRBJ1-2): DTGVSQNPRHKITKRGQNVTFRCDPISEHNRLYWYRQTLGQGPEFLTYFQNEAQLEKSRLLSDRFSAERPKGSFSTLEIQRTEQGDSAMYLCASSRTGITNYGYTFGSGTRLTVV.

This clonotype was counted at least ten times. The chain has TRBV12-3 or TRBV12-4 and TRBJ2-5, with TRBD1 as a possible D gene (6 bases). The CDR3 runs to 14 residues. V lost 2 bases and J lost 2, with 9 bases in between. CDR3 protein: CASSLFGQQETQYF. The DNA of the CDR3 is TGTGCCAGCAGTTTATTTGGACAGCAAGAGACCCAGTACTTC.

At least ten counts were recorded for this clonotype. The chain combines TRBV5-1 with TRBJ2-3; 8 nucleotides line up with TRBD2. This CDR3 region has 16 residues. V lost 1 base and J lost 6; bases outside the gene matches: 10. The germline V gene encodes CDR1 SGHRS and CDR2 YFSETQ. CDR3 in DNA: TGCGCCAGCAGCTTGAACCGCGCTAGCGGGTCCGATACGCAGTATTTT. This encodes CASSLNRASGSDTQYF.

The CDR3: CSARRNIYEQYF. The CDR3 DNA is TGCAGTGCTAGGAGGAACATCTACGAGCAGTACTTC. The rearrangement uses TRBV20-1 and TRBJ2-7; no clear D. With 3 bases removed from V and 3 bases from J, the gap between germline ends came to 9 bases. Germline CDR1 is DFQATT and CDR2 is SNEGSKA (reference sequence). This CDR3 is built from 12 residues.

This clonotype was recorded many times. The rearrangement links TRBV6-5 to TRBJ1-2; TRBD1 might be the D (6 bases). V lost 0 bases to trimming and J lost 7 bases, with 15 bases between them. The germline CDR1 and CDR2 sequences are MNHEY and SVGAGI. The CDR3 totals 15 residues. CDR3 sequence: CASSYSTGGAGGYTF. DNA for the CDR3: TGTGCCAGCAGTTACTCGACGGGGGGCGCAGGTGGCTACACCTTC.

This clonotype was observed many times. The rearrangement links TRBV20-1 to TRBJ2-7; D not certain. The CDR3 has 12 amino acids. The germline V gene has CDR1 DFQATT and CDR2 SNEGSKA (reference sequence). Trimming pared 6 bases from V and 5 bases from J, leaving 14 bases between. The DNA for the CDR3 is TGCAGTGCCAGATGGGATCGTGACGAGCAGTACTTC. The encoded protein is CSARWDRDEQYF.

The chain combines TRBV6-1 with TRBJ1-1; D is unclear. Germline CDR1 and CDR2: MNHNS and SASEGT. Between the trimmed V and J ends, which lost 10 bases and 1 base, there was a span of 13 bases. The CDR3 sequence is 13 residues long. The CDR3 sequence: CATALAQNTEAFF. CDR3 in DNA: TGTGCCACAGCCTTAGCTCAGAACACTGAAGCTTTCTTT.

This clonotype was recorded at least ten times. A read error may account for a junction end that differs from germline. J is TRBJ2-7 and V is TRBV7-9; D is possibly TRBD2 (5 bases). This CDR3 region has 14 residues. Germline assignment: CDR1 SEHNR and CDR2 FQNEAQ (reference sequence). The CDR3 DNA sequence: TGTGCCGGCAGCTTAAGTCCTGAGGGCAGTGAGCAGTACTTC. It is translated as CAGSLSPEGSEQYF. The full variable domain, with the rest looked up from reference TRBV7-9 and TRBJ2-7, is DTGVSQNPRHKITKRGQNVTFRCDPISEHNRLYWYRQTLGQGPEFLTYFQNEAQLEKSRLLSDRFSAERPKGSFSTLEIQRTEQGDSAMYLCAGSLSPEGSEQYFGPGTRLTVT.

Points on this clonotype: This may arise from a read error, as a much more abundant clone is one base away. The chain is built from TRBV27 and TRBJ1-6, with TRBD1 identical over 8 bases. The V gene end was trimmed by 7 bases and the J gene end by 7 bases; junction bases not matched to a gene: 3. Germline CDR1 is MNHEY and CDR2 is SMNVEV (reference sequence). There are 13 residues in the CDR3. CDR3 bases: TGTGCCAGCACTCGGACAGGGAATTCACCCCTCCACTTT. Amino acid sequence: CASTRTGNSPLHF.

V usage is TRBV24-1 and J usage is TRBJ1-1; 7 bases are shared with TRBD1. Germline lookup yields CDR1 KGHDR and CDR2 SFDVKD. V shed 9 bases, J shed 11 bases, and the junction held 8 bases outside the gene matches. This CDR3 comprises 11 residues. CDR3 residues: CATRDSPKAFF. DNA of the CDR3: TGTGCCACCCGGGACAGCCCCAAGGCTTTCTTT.

The rearrangement joins TRBV2 to TRBJ1-1; weak D call: TRBD1 (5 bases). V lost 8 bases and J 0 bases, leaving 10 bases between the germline ends. This CDR3 is 13 amino acids long. Germline CDR1 is SNHLY and CDR2 is FYNNEI. In DNA, the CDR3 is TGTGCCAGCTCCGGGACGGTGAACACTGAAGCTTTCTTT. This encodes CASSGTVNTEAFF.